The next 11 T cell receptor beta chains were all read from a single sample in a study of CD4+ T cells in melanoma (dated by TCRdb to between 2022 and 2023). Libraries were built with the immunoSEQ multiplex PCR assay. TCRdb stores this immuneACCESS table with in-frame sequences only. Part of the clones is absent; in the studies checked, under half of the shortfall reflects unresolved V genes, and no reason is known for the rest. Here the sample has 140,000 or so clones; about nine tenths occur a single time. Over 1.5% of the sample rests with the top ten. The receptors come from a human donor with melanoma.

The chain recombines TRBV2 with TRBJ2-5, with D possibly TRBD1 on 6 matching bases. CDR3 length equals 14 residues. Deletions cut 4 bases from V and 4 bases from J, with 13 bases between. Germline assignment: CDR1 SNHLY and CDR2 FYNNEI. CDR3 in amino acids: CASSGGGSTETQYF. CDR3 DNA sequence: TGTGCCAGCAGTGGAGGGGGTTCTACAGAGACCCAGTACTTC.

The chain links TRBV30 to TRBJ2-3; no firm D call. Germline CDR1 reads GTSNPN; CDR2 reads SVGIG (reference sequence). Trimming left V 2 bases short and J 4 bases short, with 13 bases between. CDR3 length equals 14 residues. The CDR3 protein is CAWSSVGEADTQYF. CDR3 in DNA: TGTGCCTGGAGTTCAGTTGGGGAAGCAGATACGCAGTATTTT.

The rearrangement uses TRBV11-1 and TRBJ2-5; either TRBD1 or TRBD2 may fit D (5 bases each). The V end was cut by 2 bases, the J end by 2 bases, with 9 bases between. From germline, CDR1 is SGHAT and CDR2 FQDESV (reference sequence). The CDR3 sequence is 14 residues long. The CDR3, as DNA: TGTGCCAGCAGCTTACGAGGGGTACAAGAGACCCAGTACTTC. As protein: CASSLRGVQETQYF.

The chain couples TRBV6-5 to TRBJ1-4, with unresolved D. This CDR3 is built from 14 residues. CDR1 and CDR2 (germline): MNHEY, SVGAGI. The ends were cut back, 0 bases at V and 11 bases at J, with 13 bases in the middle. CDR3 sequence: CASSYSARFVKLFF. Written as DNA, the CDR3 is TGTGCCAGCAGTTACTCCGCGCGGTTTGTGAAACTGTTTTTT.

The CDR3 bases are TGTGCCAGCAGTTTATTCCCATCTGTCAATCAGCCCCAGCATTTT. Translation: CASSLFPSVNQPQHF. The rearrangement joins TRBV27 to TRBJ1-5, with D hard to call. Germline values: CDR1 MNHEY, CDR2 SMNVEV (reference sequence). V gave up 1 base and J gave up 3 bases, with 10 bases separating them. This CDR3 is built from 15 residues.

The gene calls are TRBV5-4 and TRBJ1-1; D perhaps matches TRBD1 (6 bases). The CDR3 sequence is 15 residues long. Germline V gene sequence: CDR1 SGHNT, CDR2 YYREEE (reference sequence). V was trimmed by 0 bases and J by 5 bases, leaving 14 bases between them. The CDR3 nucleotides are TGTGCCAGCAGCTTGGAGGGGGGGGGACGGACTGAAGCTTTCTTT. Translated, it gives CASSLEGGGRTEAFF.

About this clone itself: Other DNA sequences from this sample encode an identical CDR3 as well. The chain joins TRBV27 to TRBJ2-7, with D possibly being TRBD1 (6 bases). V gave up 3 bases and J gave up 6 bases, with 9 bases separating them. In germline, CDR1 is MNHEY, CDR2 SMNVEV (reference sequence). The CDR3 is made up of 12 amino acids. The chain's CDR3 is CASSFRGGEQYF. For the CDR3, the DNA is TGTGCCAGCAGTTTTCGAGGGGGCGAGCAGTACTTC.

This sequence joins TRBV6-5 and TRBJ1-1; perhaps TRBD1 as D (6 bases). CDR1 is MNHEY and CDR2 is SVGAGI in the germline V gene. This CDR3 has 14 amino acids. Deletions cut 6 bases from V and 1 base from J, with 12 bases between. The CDR3: CASRTRGENTEAFF. CDR3 sequence (DNA): TGTGCCAGCAGAACCAGGGGAGAGAACACTGAAGCTTTCTTT.

Of note for this clone: One junction end does not reproduce the germline sequence, and a read error may be involved. V usage is TRBV7-7 and J usage is TRBJ2-5; possibly TRBD2 for D (5 bases). Looked up from germline, CDR1 is SSHAT and CDR2 is FNYEAQ (reference sequence). This CDR3 is 15 amino acids long. CDR3 sequence (DNA): TGTGCTAGCAGCTTACTCCCGGGGATGCAAGAGACCCAGTACTTC. Translation gives CASSLLPGMQETQYF.

This chain connects TRBV7-9 to TRBJ1-4, with a tentative D call TRBD1 (5 bases). V lost 3 bases to trimming and J lost 4 bases, with 6 bases between them. Germline V gene sequence: CDR1 SEHNR, CDR2 FQNEAQ (reference sequence). CDR3 length: 13 residues. For the CDR3, the DNA is TGTGCCAGCAGCTTTCAGGGTAATGAAAAACTGTTTTTT. This codes for CASSFQGNEKLFF. Looking up the rest from reference TRBV7-9 and TRBJ1-4 gives the full variable domain: DTGVSQNPRHKITKRGQNVTFRCDPISEHNRLYWYRQTLGQGPEFLTYFQNEAQLEKSRLLSDRFSAERPKGSFSTLEIQRTEQGDSAMYLCASSFQGNEKLFFGSGTQLSVL.

The chain employs TRBV7-9 and TRBJ2-1; D remains ambiguous. CDR1 is SEHNR, CDR2 FQNEAQ, per germline (reference sequence). V was trimmed by 2 bases and J by 0 bases, leaving 8 bases between them. CDR3 size: 15 residues. The CDR3: CASSLRQASYNEQFF. The CDR3 DNA reads as TGTGCCAGCAGCTTAAGGCAGGCCTCCTACAATGAGCAGTTCTTC.